This T cell receptor beta chain was sequenced in a study of CD8+ T cells in alopecia areata. Study-wide context: Each day, treated patients took oral tofacitinib twice, at 5 to 10 mg per dose.

Extracted RNA was reverse transcribed, and the resulting cDNA served as sequencing template. TCRdb's table, derived via immunoSEQ multiplex PCR, lists solely in-frame clones and lacks some. This sample has about 130,000 clones; 45% to 65% occur once, and the top ten carry under 5%. CDR1 GTSNPN and CDR2 SVGIG come from the germline V gene (reference sequence). J gave up 4 bases and V 3 bases, and 13 bases lay outside the gene matches. The length of the CDR3 is 16 residues. The sequence came from a human donor with alopecia areata. Material: CD4+ T cells sorted from blood, obtained at week 0. V gene TRBV30 combines with J gene TRBJ2-5; 8 bases are a match to TRBD2. In DNA form, the CDR3 reads TGTGCCTGGAGCCCCGGGGGGGTCAGGGGCGGAGAGACCCAGTACTTC. Translated, it gives CAWSPGGVRGGETQYF.